Included here is one TCR beta chain sequence, with context. Its target is unknown. This specimen comes from a study of OX40 agonist ivuxolimab in advanced cancers. Study as a whole: Those treated in dose escalation had hepatocellular carcinoma, melanoma, renal cell cancer or head and neck cancer. From roughly 20 to 79 years was the age range, with a mean of approximately 63 years, and 65% to 90% were male. Three partial responders included one hepatocellular carcinoma patient and two cutaneous melanoma patients. Study-level results: Expanded peripheral T cells had an undetermined antigen specificity.

Assay used: immunoSEQ multiplex PCR; TCRdb lists only in-frame clones, some missing. The sample lists approximately 70,000 clones, roughly 87% occurring once. The ends were cut back, 2 bases at V and 7 bases at J, with 9 bases in the middle. The CDR3 consists of 13 residues. CDR1 MNHNS and CDR2 SASEGT come from the germline V gene. The chain has TRBV6-1 and TRBJ1-5; no definite D call. The sequence derives from an adult with an advanced solid tumor such as melanoma, head and neck, liver or kidney cancer. The material sequenced was CD4+ or CD8+ T cells sorted from blood, taken in a trial of the OX40 agonist ivuxolimab. The CDR3 DNA is TGTGCCAGCAGTGAACTCCCGGGACAGCCCCAGCATTTT. Its protein product is CASSELPGQPQHF.